At least ten counts were recorded for the clone carrying this T cell receptor (beta chain). Antigen unknown. Germline is not matched at one junction end, which may reflect a read error. This specimen comes from a study of breast tumors, draining lymph nodes, adjacent tissues. General study points: Luminal-like breast cancer showed significantly greater tumor-nontumor repertoire similarity than basal-like breast cancer did.

MiXCR, run by TCRdb on the multiplex PCR reads, gives a single entry per CDR3 protein. This table holds about 200,000 distinct CDR3 sequences, 31% found once. Axillary draining lymph nodes of breast cancer patients supplied the node samples. Germline assignment: CDR1 SSHAT and CDR2 FNYEAQ (reference sequence). There are 15 residues in the CDR3. The sample was axillary lymph node tissue. V usage is TRBV7-7 and J usage is TRBJ2-1; D is possibly TRBD1 or TRBD2 (6 bases each). The clonotype was recovered from a female donor with breast cancer. Some clones in this sample may be carry-over from other donors' samples. DNA for the CDR3: TGTGCTAGCAGCCCTGGGTTAGGGGGGTACAATGAGCAGTTCTTC. Its translation is CASSPGLGGYNEQFF.